The 19 T cell receptor beta chains in this list originate from one sample, sequenced in a study of blood T cell repertoires in COVID-19. Method: immunoSEQ multiplex PCR; TCRdb's copy keeps in-frame clones and lacks some. This table holds approximately 41,000 clones, 80% to 90% found once. Sequencing used peripheral blood. Receptors were obtained from a woman between 40 and 55 years old with acute or convalescent COVID-19.

The CDR3: CASSLEQGPGGTEAFF. The CDR3 DNA sequence: TGCGCCAGCAGCTTGGAACAGGGTCCGGGGGGGACTGAAGCTTTCTTT. The chain joins TRBV5-1 to TRBJ1-1; maybe TRBD1 (6 bases). The CDR3 runs to 16 residues. V shed 0 bases and J shed 5 bases, with 17 bases lying between them. Germline V gives CDR1 SGHRS, CDR2 YFSETQ.

The chain combines TRBV6-2 or TRBV6-3 with TRBJ2-1; 11 bases match TRBD1. The germline V gene encodes CDR1 MNHEY and CDR2 SVGEGT. Trimming took 5 bases from V and 2 from J; bases not matched to a gene: 2. The CDR3 totals 15 residues. CDR3 DNA sequence: TGTGCCAGCAGTCAGGACAGGGGGCCCTACAATGAGCAGTTCTTC. Its protein product is CASSQDRGPYNEQFF.

The rearrangement links TRBV6-4 to TRBJ1-6; 10 bases map to TRBD1. CDR3 length: 15 residues. Per the germline V gene, CDR1 is MRHNA and CDR2 is SNTAGT. With 2 bases clipped from V and 5 bases from J, the junction kept 0 bases outside the gene matches. The CDR3, as DNA: TGTGCCAGCAGTGACGGGACAGGGGATAATTCACCCCTCCACTTT. Encoded protein: CASSDGTGDNSPLHF.

The J gene is TRBJ2-2, the V gene TRBV19; 14 bases line up with TRBD2. V gave up 5 bases and J gave up 5 bases; unmatched junction bases: 10. The length of the CDR3 is 18 residues. The germline gives CDR1 LNHDA, CDR2 SQIVND (reference sequence). CDR3 bases: TGTGCCAGTAGTTCCCCGGGACTAGCGGGAGTTCGAACCGGGGAGCTGTTTTTT. Its protein is CASSSPGLAGVRTGELFF.

The rearrangement joins TRBV28 to TRBJ2-5; D is possibly TRBD2 (5 bases). Trimming took off 3 bases at V and 5 bases at J, with 16 bases between the two ends. Germline values: CDR1 MDHEN, CDR2 SYDVKM. The CDR3 sequence is 15 residues long. CDR3 nucleotide sequence: TGTGCCAGCAGTTTGCGGGTCTCCGTCTACGAGACCCAGTACTTC. It encodes CASSLRVSVYETQYF.

The chain carries TRBV6-5 and TRBJ2-2, with a possible D match to TRBD2 (6 bases). The CDR3 runs to 15 residues. Germline lookup yields CDR1 MNHEY and CDR2 SVGAGI. The germline V and J ends were trimmed by 8 bases and 0 bases, with 13 bases remaining between them. This chain's CDR3 is CASAGSRANTGELFF. CDR3 nucleotide sequence: TGTGCCAGCGCGGGGTCCCGCGCGAACACCGGGGAGCTGTTTTTT.

The genes are TRBV2 and TRBJ2-5, with a weak D call TRBD2 (6 bases). The CDR3 is 15 amino acids. Germline CDR1 is SNHLY and CDR2 is FYNNEI. V lost 5 bases and J lost 3, with 16 bases in between. The CDR3 loop reads CASSYGTFKEETQYF. CDR3 sequence (DNA): TGTGCCAGCAGTTACGGGACTTTCAAAGAAGAGACCCAGTACTTC.

This clone is judged medium-sized (0.01 to 0.1%). J is TRBJ2-7 and V is TRBV12-3 or TRBV12-4; D might be TRBD1 (6 bases). This CDR3 contains 13 residues. Trimming pared 8 bases from V and 0 bases from J, leaving 11 bases between. CDR3 nucleotide sequence: TGTGCCAGCCGGGACACTCTCTCCTACGAGCAGTACTTC. It is translated as CASRDTLSYEQYF.

The rearrangement joins TRBV11-2 to TRBJ2-7; 7 bases line up with TRBD2. J gave up 6 bases and V 1 base, and 9 bases lay outside the gene matches. Per the germline V gene, CDR1 is SGHAT and CDR2 is FQNNGV. The CDR3 is 15 amino acids. This CDR3 reads CASSLGLAVAFEQYF. The CDR3 coding sequence is TGTGCCAGCAGCTTAGGACTAGCAGTTGCCTTCGAGCAGTACTTC.

The chain is built from TRBV6-1 and TRBJ2-1; D unresolved. The V end was cut by 2 bases, the J end by 14 bases, with 10 bases between. The CDR3 contains 11 residues. The germline CDR1 and CDR2 sequences are MNHNS and SASEGT. CDR3 sequence: CASSESPSEFF. The DNA of the CDR3 is TGTGCCAGCAGTGAATCCCCCTCCGAGTTCTTC.

The chain couples TRBV28 to TRBJ2-5, with 7 bases lining up with TRBD1. Germline V gives CDR1 MDHEN, CDR2 SYDVKM. The CDR3 loop spans 13 amino acids. Trimming cost V 5 bases and J 5 bases; bases outside gene matches: 5. The CDR3 region is CASSPQGQETQYF. The CDR3 DNA reads as TGTGCCAGCAGTCCACAGGGACAGGAGACCCAGTACTTC.

The chain links TRBV5-4 to TRBJ1-3; 7 nucleotides match TRBD1. V was pared by 3 bases and J by 4 bases, with 4 bases of the junction left unmatched. The CDR3 totals 14 residues. Germline V gene data show CDR1 as SGHNT and CDR2 as YYREEE (reference sequence). CDR3 residues: CASSSDRTGNTIYF. The CDR3, as DNA: TGTGCCAGCAGCTCGGACAGGACGGGAAACACCATATATTTT.

The CDR3 coding sequence is TGTGCCAGCAGCTTAGATGGGCTAGCGGCCTACAATGAGCAGTTCTTC. Its translation is CASSLDGLAAYNEQFF. The chain has TRBV7-8 and TRBJ2-1, with 7 bases aligning to TRBD2. Germline V CDR1 and CDR2: SGHVS, FQNEAQ. This CDR3 contains 16 residues. With 1 base clipped from V and 2 bases from J, the junction kept 5 bases outside the gene matches.

J is TRBJ2-1 and V is TRBV7-2, with a tentative D call TRBD1 (6 bases). Germline lookup yields CDR1 SGHTA and CDR2 FQGNSA. The CDR3 has 18 residues. V lost 5 bases and J 0 bases, leaving 20 bases between the germline ends. CDR3 in DNA: TGTGCCAGCAGCCCAGGGATGGGGGCAGGGGCCTCCTACAATGAGCAGTTCTTC. Translating gives CASSPGMGAGASYNEQFF. The full variable domain, completed using reference TRBV7-2 and TRBJ2-1, is GAGVSQSPSNKVTEKGKDVELRCDPISGHTALYWYRQSLGQGLEFLIYFQGNSAPDKSGLPSDRFSAERTGGSVSTLTIQRTQQEDSAVYLCASSPGMGAGASYNEQFFGPGTRLTVL.

V usage is TRBV12-3 or TRBV12-4 and J usage is TRBJ2-5; D perhaps matches TRBD2 (5 bases). The CDR3 is made up of 12 amino acids. Trimming removed 6 bases at V and 0 bases at J, with 5 bases between. The CDR3 protein is CASSGNQETQYF. CDR3 bases: TGTGCCAGCAGCGGGAACCAAGAGACCCAGTACTTC.

This chain joins TRBV3-1 (or the pseudogene TRBV3-2) and TRBJ2-1; tentative D call: TRBD1 (7 bases). CDR3 length equals 12 residues. Germline CDR1 reads LGHDT; CDR2 reads YNNKEL (reference sequence). V was clipped by 1 base and J by 12 bases, with 10 bases between them. The CDR3 region has the DNA TGTGCCAGCAGCCAAGTCCAGGGGGGGCAGTTCTTC. This sequence encodes CASSQVQGGQFF.

This chain connects TRBV7-9 to TRBJ2-7, with D perhaps matching TRBD1 (6 bases). The CDR3 loop spans 16 amino acids. Per germline, CDR1 SEHNR and CDR2 FQNEAQ (reference sequence). Trimming removed 5 bases at V and 5 bases at J, with 22 bases between. The CDR3 DNA follows: TGTGCCAGCAGCACACAAACAGGGCCCGTGGTGGACGAGCAGTACTTC. It translates to CASSTQTGPVVDEQYF.

CDR3 sequence: CASSPQYQGTWTNYGYTF. CDR3 coding DNA: TGCGCCAGCAGCCCCCAATACCAGGGTACTTGGACTAACTATGGCTACACCTTC. The V gene is TRBV5-1, the J gene TRBJ1-2, with D tentatively TRBD1 (5 bases). This CDR3 is 18 amino acids long. Germline V gives CDR1 SGHRS, CDR2 YFSETQ. The V gene lost 4 bases and the J gene lost 0 bases, with 22 bases spanning the gap.

The rearrangement joins TRBV29-1 to TRBJ1-2, with 7 bases that match TRBD1. This CDR3 is 12 amino acids long. V trimming: 7 bases; J trimming: 4 bases; junction bases outside the gene matches: 6. Germline loops: CDR1 SQVTM, CDR2 ANQGSEA. DNA of the CDR3: TGCAGCGCCGTGGACAGGAGCTATGGCTACACCTTC. It yields the protein CSAVDRSYGYTF.